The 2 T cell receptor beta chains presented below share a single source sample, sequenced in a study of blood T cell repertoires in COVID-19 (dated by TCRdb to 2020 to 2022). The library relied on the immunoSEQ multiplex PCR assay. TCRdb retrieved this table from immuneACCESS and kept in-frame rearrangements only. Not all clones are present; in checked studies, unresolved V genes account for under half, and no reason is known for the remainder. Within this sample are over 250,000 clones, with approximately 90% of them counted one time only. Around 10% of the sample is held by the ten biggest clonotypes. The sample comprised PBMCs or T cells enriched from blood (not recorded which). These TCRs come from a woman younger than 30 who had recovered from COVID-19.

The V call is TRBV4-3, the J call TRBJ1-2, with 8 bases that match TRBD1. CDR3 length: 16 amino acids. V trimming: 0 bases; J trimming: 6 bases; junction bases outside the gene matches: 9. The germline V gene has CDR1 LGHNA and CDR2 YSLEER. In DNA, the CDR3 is TGCGCCAGCAGCCAAGAGAGTCAAACAGGGGGAAATGGCTACACCTTC. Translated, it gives CASSQESQTGGNGYTF.

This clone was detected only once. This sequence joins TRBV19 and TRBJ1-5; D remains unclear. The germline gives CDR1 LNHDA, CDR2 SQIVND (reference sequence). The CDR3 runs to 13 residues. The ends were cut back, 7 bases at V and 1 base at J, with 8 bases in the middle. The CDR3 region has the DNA TGTGCCAGTAAGCGGCAAAGCAATCAGCCCCAGCATTTT. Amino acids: CASKRQSNQPQHF.